This T cell receptor beta chain originates from a study of cytomegalovirus exposure and HLA in healthy donors (dated by TCRdb to the late 2010s). With respect to the entire study: According to an earlier analysis of several hundred of the donors, about 170 million T cells yielded roughly 110 million unique TCR beta sequences and 276 Gb of sequence data. Of the 398 genotyped donors, about 80% fell in the genetic ancestry cluster associated with self-reported Caucasian donors. Across around 400 genotyped donors of the cohort, an average of 235,054 unique TCR beta nucleotide sequences per donor were sequenced, and 15% to 20% of those sequences were non-productive. A later genetic analysis took genome-wide SNP genotypes for 398 of the 666 donors and used that subset as a discovery cohort. HLA typing covered class I and class II loci at four-digit resolution. The study used immunosequencing to profile the T cell repertoires of approximately 640 subjects and linked those repertoires to cytomegalovirus serostatus. All discovery cohort repertoires had been generated using a single sequencing platform. The aim of the study was to test whether cataloging public T cell receptors could identify signatures of past pathogen exposure. Because of strong linkage in the cohort, roughly 5 DR-DQ haplotypes were treated as single units for association and clustering. Typing coverage differed by locus: A, B, C, DRB1 and DQB1 were typed in roughly 620-630 donors, DQA1 in 500 to 550, DPA1 in nearly 610, and DPB1 in 450 to 490. A separate validation cohort of some 130 different subjects was used in addition to the 666-subject first cohort. A later analysis re-examined previously published TCR beta repertoires from hundreds of donors and added high-resolution HLA genotyping to investigate patterns of TCR occurrence. Rather than drawing on any new phenotypic data, the later analysis identified candidate immune exposures from TCR beta sequences and the way those sequences occurred across donors. Donor age, sex, ethnicity and CMV serostatus were compiled alongside the repertoire data. To predict cytomegalovirus infection status, the study combined high-throughput TCR immunosequencing, statistical association of individual TCRs with disease status, and machine learning. To decide whether each TCR beta V gene segment behaved as functional or pseudogenic, an earlier analysis of approximately 590 of the donors relied on high-throughput TCR beta sequencing. An early release covering approximately 600 HLA-typed donors comprised about 290 gigabases of sequencing data and around 86 million unique TCR sequences. Study-wide conclusions, independent of this receptor: A further reported finding was that TCR beta sequences accurately predicted the HLA-A and HLA-B alleles for most subjects in the first cohort. The presence/absence analyses assumed that sequencing depth was roughly uniform across donors, and that assumption may not be true. The study listed 150 to 200 TCR beta chains as associated with cytomegalovirus. A later analysis found that TCR association rates varied across HLA loci, with DRB1 alleles showing the most associated TCRs and HLA-C alleles the fewest. When HLA alleles, especially DR and DQ, strongly co-occurred, TCR associations were difficult to assign to individual alleles. An earlier analysis of approximately 590 of the donors showed that most TCR beta V segments appeared in productive rearrangements either about 87% or about 30% of the time, which broadly matched IMGT annotations. In vitro tests confirmed that a few of the cytomegalovirus-associated TCR beta chains recognize cytomegalovirus antigens. Immune exposure information for the cohort was limited to CMV serostatus. According to a later analysis, most CMV-associated TCR beta chains appeared to be HLA-restricted, and the HLA associations seemed to be driven largely by CMV exposure. The classifier was reported to diagnose cytomegalovirus status with high specificity and sensitivity in both the original cohort and the validation cohort. In a later analysis, 15,000 to 20,000 TCR beta sequences were associated with specific HLA alleles at a false discovery rate of 0.05. Only TCR beta chains were sequenced in this cohort, and the absence of alpha or paired-chain data limited detectable features. The authors suggested that the approach could potentially be extended to other disease states and immunological phenotypes. In a later genetic analysis, a missense DCLRE1C variant was associated with V-gene and J-gene trimming of TCR beta chains, and the association was replicated in an independent cohort. Correlated functional status among segregating V segments might reflect linkage disequilibrium, but an unknown experimental factor could not be ruled out. Most TCR sequences were observed very rarely across donors, whereas some public TCRs were present in many individuals. A later analysis found that HLA-associated TCR beta chains were more clonally expanded and had lower generation probabilities than equally common non-associated chains. The earlier analysis of 587 of the donors excluded fewer than 20 rarely observed V segments, including chromosome 9 orphons, because counts were too low. According to a later genetic analysis, donors in an Asian-associated ancestry cluster had fewer N-insertions in productive TCRs than the roughly 700-donor mean. The sequencing pipeline was judged likely to have produced a cluster of highly shared sequence variants as a technical artifact. Some IMGT-functional V segments, including TRBV6-2 and TRBV6-3, could not be told apart with the 87-base-pair reads, so those segments were excluded. In a later analysis, several top co-occurrence clusters were reported to appear linked to parvovirus B19, influenza, CMV and Epstein-Barr virus. Because HLA typing was unavailable for some donors at each locus, only the typed subset was used in association tests.

This clone showed up just once. There is no known antigen for this receptor. One base away there is no much larger clone; base qualities are not given. The cohort was made up of 666 healthy bone marrow donors. All cohort members were sampled while nominally healthy, although unrecorded immune exposures were likely present. The donor was CMV seropositive and was included in the group of almost 300 seropositive cohort members. A peripheral blood sample was provided by each donor, and peripheral blood mononuclear cells were used for TCR beta sequencing. Genomic DNA was extracted from the blood cell samples with the Qiagen DNeasy Blood Extraction Kit. At the junction V is shortened by 0 bases and J by 1 base; bases outside the gene matches: 4. The germline V gene supplies CDR1 SGDLS and CDR2 YYNGEE. The cysteine opens and the phenylalanine closes a CDR3 of 17 amino acids. Kept here is only the CDR3 DNA, which spans 51 bases and is read in frame from base 1.

Library generation was performed with the immunoSEQ multiplex PCR assay. For the multiplex PCR, a mixture combining 60 forward primers for TCR Vbeta segments and 13 reverse primers for TCR Jbeta segments was used. A multiplex PCR assay on genomic DNA amplified the CDR3 region of rearranged TCR beta genes. The amplified TCR beta libraries were sequenced on the Illumina HiSeq System as 87-base-pair reads. In the authors' own workflow: In a later analysis, some 80 million unique TCR beta chains were counted across the approximately 620 repertoires, and approximately 11 million of these chains were shared by at least two donors. A nearest-neighbor algorithm error-corrected the raw reads and collapsed the reads into unique sequences, merging closely related sequences to remove PCR and sequencing errors. Alignment of CDR3 sequences to IMGT reference sequences was used to assign V, D and J gene segments. For a sequence to be retained, at least a six-nucleotide match to both a V gene segment and a J gene segment was required. A rearrangement was called productive if the CDR3 had no stop codons and remained in frame with V and J, and every other rearrangement was called non-productive. CDR3 was defined by IMGT convention, running from the second conserved V-encoded cysteine to the conserved J-encoded phenylalanine. Sequences without an unambiguous match to a single V gene segment were excluded from the earlier analysis of several hundred of the donors. An earlier analysis of just under 600 of the donors called V segments functional above 56.7% productive rearrangements and segregating when the between-donor standard deviation exceeded 5%. To diagnose cytomegalovirus status from the catalog of TCR beta chain sequences, a statistical classification framework was built. In a later analysis, TCR nucleotide sequences were compared against IMGT/GENE-DB human TR gene sequences so that V and J genes could be assigned. The TCRdist pipeline was used in a later analysis to assign CDR3 sequences and most-parsimonious VDJ recombination scenarios. In a later analysis, every TCR beta chain was defined by the combination of its CDR3 amino acid sequence and its V-gene family, and reads without a unique V-gene family were dropped. In a later analysis, 450 to 600 highly shared, low-generation-probability nucleotide sequences were removed to address suspected cross-contamination and a sequencing artifact. In a later analysis, a clonal expansion index was calculated for each public chain from normalized within-repertoire ranks of inferred template counts. In a later analysis, generation probabilities were computed with a VDJ recombination model fitted to out-of-frame rearrangements, and the resulting probabilities were checked against IGoR. In a later analysis, hypergeometric tests were used to score TCR-TCR, TCR-HLA and TCR-CMV co-occurrence, with a repertoire-size bias correction applied to TCR pairs. False discovery rates were estimated in a later analysis by permuting HLA or CMV assignments 20 times. In a later analysis, co-occurring TCRs were grouped using DBSCAN, with TCRdist sequence similarity added in when clustering inside HLA-allele-positive subsets. Repertoires with fewer than 30,000 or more than 120,000 public chains, plus five repertoires with anomalous nucleotide sharing, were excluded from co-occurrence clustering. TCRdb took this table from immuneACCESS and kept in-frame rearrangements with V and J called. Such tables lack part of the clones; where checked against another copy, unresolved V genes explain under half of the gap, and the rest is unexplained. V, J and clone size are those of that table, while D and trimming were read from the DNA. Recorded for this sample are about 76,000 clones; around 66% of them occurred a single time. The ten largest clones add up to 4.9% of the sample.

The rearranged segments are TRBV9 and TRBJ2-2; a stretch of 9 junction bases matches TRBD2. Sequencing used PBMCs. This TCR came from a man aged 55 to 70 in good health and CMV-seropositive. The nucleotide sequence is given as TGTGCCAGCAGCGTAGAGATGCGGGGGGGGAACACCGGGGAGCTGTTTTTT. This is translated as CASSVEMRGGNTGELFF. When the CDR3 is completed using the reference TRBV9 and TRBJ2-2 genes on either side, the full variable domain is DSGVTQTPKHLITATGQRVTLRCSPRSGDLSVYWYQQSLDQGLQFLIQYYNGEERAKGNILERFSAQQFPDLHSELNLSSLELGDSALYFCASSVEMRGGNTGELFFGEGSRLTVL.